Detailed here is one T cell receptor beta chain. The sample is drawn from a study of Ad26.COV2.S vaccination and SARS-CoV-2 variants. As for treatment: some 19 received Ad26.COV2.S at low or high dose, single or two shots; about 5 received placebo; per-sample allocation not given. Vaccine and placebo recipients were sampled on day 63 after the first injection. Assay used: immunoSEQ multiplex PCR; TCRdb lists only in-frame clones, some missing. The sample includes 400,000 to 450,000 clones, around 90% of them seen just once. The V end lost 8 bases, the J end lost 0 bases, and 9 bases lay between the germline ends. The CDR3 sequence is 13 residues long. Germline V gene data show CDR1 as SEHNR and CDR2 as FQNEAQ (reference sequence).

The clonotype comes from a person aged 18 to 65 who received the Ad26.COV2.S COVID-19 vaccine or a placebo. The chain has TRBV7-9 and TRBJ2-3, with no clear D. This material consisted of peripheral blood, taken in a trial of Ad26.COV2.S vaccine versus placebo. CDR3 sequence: CASVGRSTDTQYF. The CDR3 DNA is TGTGCCAGCGTCGGACGGAGCACAGATACGCAGTATTTT. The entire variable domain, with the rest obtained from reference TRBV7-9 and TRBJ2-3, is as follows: DTGVSQNPRHKITKRGQNVTFRCDPISEHNRLYWYRQTLGQGPEFLTYFQNEAQLEKSRLLSDRFSAERPKGSFSTLEIQRTEQGDSAMYLCASVGRSTDTQYFGPGTRLTVL.